The clone carrying this T cell receptor beta chain came up once. Its antigen is currently unknown. This record comes from a study of shared clonotypes between healthy human individuals. V was cut by 2 bases and J by 2 bases, with 13 bases left in between. The CDR3 has 15 residues. Germline CDR1 is SGHNT and CDR2 is YYREEE (reference sequence). Produced via immunoSEQ multiplex PCR; TCRdb's table is partial and in-frame only. Seen here are approximately 2,000,000 clones, about 90% observed once, and the top ten hold around 0.38%. Study-wide results and caveats: The sampled material consisted only of blood, and tissue repertoires are likely to differ. Against clonotypes common to all four donors, non-shared ones had lower generation probabilities.

The chain is built from TRBV5-4 and TRBJ2-5, with D uncertain. Material: naive CD4+ T cells from PBMCs. Indicated subset: CD45RA+ positively selected. This sequence was found in a man in his late teens or twenties in good health. Some clones in this sample may be carry-over from other donors' samples. The CDR3 is CASSFPRQAQETQYF. In nucleotides, the CDR3 is TGTGCCAGCAGCTTTCCTAGGCAGGCTCAAGAGACCCAGTACTTC.